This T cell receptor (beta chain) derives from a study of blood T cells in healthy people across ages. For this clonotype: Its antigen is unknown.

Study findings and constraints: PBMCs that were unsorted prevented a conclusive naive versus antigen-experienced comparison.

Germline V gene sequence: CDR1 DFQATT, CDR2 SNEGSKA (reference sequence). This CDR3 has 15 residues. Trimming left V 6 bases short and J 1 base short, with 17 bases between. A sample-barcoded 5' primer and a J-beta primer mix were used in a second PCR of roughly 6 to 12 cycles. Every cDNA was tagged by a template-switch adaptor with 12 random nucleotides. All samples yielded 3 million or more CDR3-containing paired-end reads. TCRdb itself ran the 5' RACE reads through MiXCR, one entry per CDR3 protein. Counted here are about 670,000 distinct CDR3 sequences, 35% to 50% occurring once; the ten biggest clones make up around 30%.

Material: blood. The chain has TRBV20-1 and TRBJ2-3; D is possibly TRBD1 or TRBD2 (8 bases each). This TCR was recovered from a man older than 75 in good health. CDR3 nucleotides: TGCAGTGCCCCAGGACAGGGACTAGGCACAGATACGCAGTATTTT. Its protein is CSAPGQGLGTDTQYF.